This T cell receptor beta chain was profiled in a study of spatial heterogeneity in lung cancer. At the level of the study: Sequenced were any available follow-up PBMC samples, which had been obtained a median of around two years after resection. Detected sequences consistently included more beta-chain ones than alpha-chain ones. Across the raw uncorrected reads, a unique TCR and UMI combination was observed, on average, more than ten times. The study's findings and limits: Ubiquitous expanded tumor TCRs surfaced in blood more at resection than they did at follow-up.

This clonotype was observed at least ten times. What it recognizes is unknown. TCRdb re-analysed the 5' RACE reads in MiXCR, keeping a single row per CDR3 protein. The repertoire holds about 26,000 distinct CDR3 sequences, with roughly 6% as singletons. Trimming shortened V by 4 bases and J by 0 bases, and 6 bases separated the two germline ends. This CDR3 has 13 amino acids. Germline CDR1 is SGHTA and CDR2 is FQGTGA. Documented time point: blood at routine non-recurrence follow-up after resection. Unsorted whole RNA from tumor, nontumor lung or frozen PBMC underwent sequencing. The starting material was PBMCs, obtained at follow-up. The receptor was derived from a male donor with early-stage non-small cell lung cancer. The rearrangement links TRBV7-3 to TRBJ1-1; D gene ambiguous. CDR3 protein: CASSYLMNTEAFF. In DNA form, the CDR3 reads TGTGCCAGCAGCTATCTCATGAACACTGAAGCTTTCTTT. The complete variable domain, with remaining parts taken from reference TRBV7-3 and TRBJ1-1, reads GAGVSQTPSNKVTEKGKYVELRCDPISGHTALYWYRQSLGQGPEFLIYFQGTGAADDSGLPNDRFFAVRPEGSVSTLKIQRTERGDSAVYLCASSYLMNTEAFFGQGTRLTVV.